This T cell receptor beta chain is drawn from a study of T cell clonality in common variable immunodeficiency. V was pared by 2 bases and J by 4 bases, with 5 bases of the junction left unmatched. CDR3 length equals 15 residues. Germline CDR1 and CDR2: KGHSH and LQKENI. A few counts support this clone. The antigen remains undetermined. The read terminates 3 residues before the CDR3 end, so the remaining end is supplied by the germline J gene. Only in-frame clones appear in the TCRdb table, and some are missing; sequencing was by immunoSEQ multiplex PCR. Altogether about 20,000 clones were found in the sample, and no singletons occur. General study results and limits: Reportedly, TCR beta sequences from common variable immunodeficiency showed fewer deletions and N-nucleotide insertions.

Diagnosis required reduced IgG, IgA and/or IgM with specific antibody deficiency. Patients and controls were mostly of Caucasian heritage. No CVID subject was ill or on immunomodulatory drugs when sampled. The chain uses TRBV18 and TRBJ1-5, with 7 positions matching TRBD1. Sequenced sample: peripheral blood mononuclear cells. The receptor's source is a human donor with common variable immunodeficiency. CDR3 DNA (partial): TGTGCCAGCTCACCAGGGGGACAGCAGAATCAGCCC. Amino acids: CASSPGGQQNQP. The CDR3, in full, reads CASSPGGQQNQPQHF. Variable domain in full (rest from reference TRBV18 and TRBJ1-5): NAGVMQNPRHLVRRRGQEARLRCSPMKGHSHVYWYRQLPEEGLKFMVYLQKENIIDESGMPKERFSAEFPKEGPSILRIQQVVRGDSAAYFCASSPGGQQNQPQHFGDGTRLSIL.